Below, 21 T cell receptor beta chains from the same sample are listed, as sequenced in a study of T cells after yellow fever vaccination (dated by TCRdb to between 2019 and 2020). The sample's treatment or condition label, decoded: live attenuated yellow fever vaccine strain. The library was generated by 5' RACE. Instrument used: Illumina HiSeq 2500. TCRdb ran its own pipeline on the public reads, namely fastp trimming at Q25 and MiXCR clone calling, and kept in-frame beta chains. Every entry covers one CDR3 protein and lists the most common genes and DNA from its rows. The sample table contains 500,000 to 650,000 distinct CDR3 sequences; only one count was recorded for 17% of them. The top ten constitute roughly 17% of the sample. Here the sequenced sample was PBMCs, taken 4 to 5 days after the first yellow fever vaccination. The receptors derive from a young man who received the YFV17D yellow fever vaccine.

The V gene is TRBV11-1, the J gene TRBJ2-1; 8 nucleotides align to TRBD1. The CDR3 runs to 18 residues. V trimming: 1 base; J trimming: 1 base; junction bases outside the gene matches: 9. Germline V gene data show CDR1 as SGHAT and CDR2 as FQDESV (reference sequence). This CDR3 reads CASSLVQGAIPSYNEQFF. CDR3 nucleotides: TGTGCCAGCAGCTTAGTTCAGGGGGCGATTCCGTCCTACAATGAGCAGTTCTTC.

The sample holds a few counts of this clonotype. The chain has TRBV7-2 and TRBJ1-1; D perhaps matches TRBD1 (6 bases). The CDR3 runs 15 residues. Germline CDR1 is SGHTA and CDR2 is FQGNSA. The V and J ends lost 5 bases and 2 bases respectively, with 15 bases between them. The CDR3 DNA sequence: TGTGCCAGCAGCCATACAGGGTACCTAAACACTGAAGCTTTCTTT. This codes for CASSHTGYLNTEAFF.

A few counts support this clonotype. The V gene is TRBV24-1, the J gene TRBJ2-3, with 7 bases aligning to TRBD1. This CDR3 comprises 11 residues. Trimming took 9 bases from V and 6 from J; bases not matched to a gene: 2. CDR1 and CDR2 from the germline V gene are KGHDR and SFDVKD. This CDR3 reads CATGQADTQYF. The CDR3 DNA reads TGTGCCACCGGACAGGCGGATACGCAGTATTTT.

The chain uses TRBV4-3 and TRBJ2-2, with D unclear. The CDR3 runs 14 residues. Trimming left V 4 bases short and J 6 bases short, with 12 bases between. Germline lookup yields CDR1 LGHNA and CDR2 YSLEER. The CDR3 spells CASSLLGGSGELFF. In nucleotides, the CDR3 is TGCGCCAGCAGCCTCCTTGGTGGGTCCGGGGAGCTGTTTTTT.

This clonotype was seen a handful of times. This chain joins TRBV6-1 and TRBJ1-3; 7 bases match TRBD1. The CDR3 sequence is 14 residues long. Germline V gene data show CDR1 as MNHNS and CDR2 as SASEGT. The ends lost 5 bases at V and 5 bases at J; junction bases unmatched: 6. CDR3 sequence: CASSRSDRRNTIYF. The CDR3 DNA reads as TGTGCCAGCAGTCGATCGGACAGGAGAAACACCATATATTTT.

Only one count was recorded for this clonotype. This rearrangement joins TRBV2 to TRBJ2-1; either TRBD1 or TRBD2 may supply D (5 bases each). V lost 9 bases to trimming and J lost 5 bases, with 11 bases between them. CDR3 size: 12 residues. The germline gives CDR1 SNHLY, CDR2 FYNNEI. Written as DNA, the CDR3 is TGTGCCAGAGAGGGACCTAACAATGAGCAGTTCTTC. It encodes CAREGPNNEQFF.

The chain uses TRBV12-3 or TRBV12-4 and TRBJ1-3; 9 nucleotides align to TRBD1. The CDR3 loop spans 15 amino acids. V dropped 6 bases and J dropped 2; count of bases not matched to a gene: 5. CDR3 coding DNA: TGTGCCAGCAGGCCCACAGGGGGCACTGGAAACACCATATATTTT. As protein: CASRPTGGTGNTIYF.

This clonotype showed up just a few times. The V gene is TRBV9, the J gene TRBJ2-1, with no clear D. CDR3 length: 11 residues. CDR1 SGDLS and CDR2 YYNGEE come from the germline V gene. V dropped 0 bases and J dropped 9 bases, with 4 bases sitting between them. In DNA form, the CDR3 reads TGTGCCAGCAGCGTAGGCGCTGAGCAGTTCTTC. It encodes CASSVGAEQFF.

CDR3 sequence reads: CATARDPYQETQYF. The CDR3 bases are TGTGCCACAGCGAGGGACCCGTACCAAGAGACCCAGTACTTC. This sequence joins TRBV27 and TRBJ2-5; the D gene could be TRBD1 or TRBD2 (5 bases each). Germline CDR1 is MNHEY and CDR2 is SMNVEV (reference sequence). The CDR3 is 14 amino acids. V was pared by 10 bases and J by 0 bases, with 15 bases between.

This clonotype was found a few times. V is TRBV7-8 and J is TRBJ2-7; possibly TRBD1 or TRBD2 for D (5 bases each). The length of the CDR3 is 15 residues. V gave up 0 bases and J gave up 4 bases, with 13 bases separating them. CDR1 is SGHVS, CDR2 FQNEAQ, per germline. CDR3 sequence reads: CASSLAPGRQYEQYV. CDR3 nucleotide sequence: TGTGCCAGCAGCTTAGCCCCGGGACGGCAATACGAGCAGTACGTC.

This clonotype was found a few times. J is TRBJ2-3 and V is TRBV5-6; D gene uncertain. Germline CDR1 reads SGHDT; CDR2 reads YYEEEE. Trimming removed 2 bases at V and 5 bases at J, with 12 bases between. There are 14 residues in the CDR3. The CDR3, as DNA: TGTGCCAGCAGCTTTTTCTGGAAACTAGATACGCAGTATTTT. This gives the protein CASSFFWKLDTQYF.

The gene calls are TRBV27 and TRBJ2-7; 7 bases line up with TRBD1. The CDR3 extends over 15 amino acids. CDR1 and CDR2 from the germline V gene are MNHEY and SMNVEV (reference sequence). V was pared by 5 bases and J by 3 bases, with 10 bases of the junction left unmatched. The CDR3 nucleotides read TGTGCCAGCAGTCCCCGACAGGGTGTTAGCTACGAGCAGTACTTC. Residues: CASSPRQGVSYEQYF.

The rearrangement links TRBV4-3 to TRBJ2-7; 7 bases map to TRBD1. After removal of 3 bases from V and 4 bases from J, the junction contained 9 bases not matched to a gene. Per the germline V gene, CDR1 is LGHNA and CDR2 is YSLEER. The CDR3 totals 15 residues. The CDR3 here is CASSQYVGGTYEQYV. The CDR3 coding sequence is TGCGCCAGCAGCCAGTATGTAGGGGGCACTTACGAGCAGTACGTC.

The chain carries TRBV30 and TRBJ2-7; D is perhaps TRBD2 (6 bases). V gave up 3 bases and J gave up 3 bases, with 6 bases separating them. From germline, CDR1 is GTSNPN and CDR2 SVGIG (reference sequence). CDR3 length equals 11 residues. The CDR3 here is CAWREGYEQYF. CDR3 nucleotide sequence: TGTGCCTGGAGGGAGGGCTACGAGCAGTACTTC.

V and J are TRBV5-6 and TRBJ2-5; D possibly corresponds to TRBD2 (6 bases). Looked up from germline, CDR1 is SGHDT and CDR2 is YYEEEE. V gave up 2 bases and J gave up 12 bases, with 14 bases separating them. The CDR3 has 12 amino acids. Here the CDR3 DNA reads TGTGCCAGCAGCTTCGTGCGGGGAGCGGAGTACTTC. Its protein product is CASSFVRGAEYF. Supplemented by reference TRBV5-6 and TRBJ2-5, the full variable domain reads DAGVTQSPTHLIKTRGQQVTLRCSPKSGHDTVSWYQQALGQGPQFIFQYYEEEERQRGNFPDRFSGHQFPNYSSELNVNALLLGDSALYLCASSFVRGAEYFGPGTRLLVL.

V usage is TRBV4-2 and J usage is TRBJ2-3, with D perhaps matching TRBD1 or TRBD2 (5 bases each). The germline CDR1 and CDR2 sequences are LGHNA and YNFKEQ. Trimming cost V 0 bases and J 8 bases, with 9 bases left between them. This CDR3 comprises 13 residues. In DNA, the CDR3 is TGTGCCAGCAGCCAAGAGGGGGACCGTACGCAGTATTTT. The encoded protein is CASSQEGDRTQYF.

This sequence joins TRBV11-1 and TRBJ2-2; TRBD1 matches 8 bases. The V gene end was trimmed by 7 bases and the J gene end by 4 bases; junction bases not matched to a gene: 8. Germline V gene sequence: CDR1 SGHAT, CDR2 FQDESV (reference sequence). The CDR3 is 15 residues long. The CDR3 DNA is TGTGCCAGCAACTCCGGGACAGGAGCCACCGGGGAGCTGTTTTTT. This gives the protein CASNSGTGATGELFF.

In its sample, this clonotype was seen a few times. The chain carries TRBV11-2 and TRBJ2-1, with 12 bases aligning to TRBD2. The CDR3 contains 19 residues. Unmatched junction bases numbered 17, after V lost 2 bases and J lost 9 bases. CDR1 and CDR2 from the germline V gene are SGHAT and FQNNGV. The CDR3: CASSLSRLASGGAMSEQFF. In DNA form, the CDR3 reads TGTGCCAGCAGCTTATCCCGACTGGCTAGCGGGGGGGCCATGAGTGAGCAGTTCTTC.

Ten or more counts support this clonotype. The CDR3 DNA follows: TGTGCCAGCAGCTTAGTTGGGAGAGAGACCCAGTACTTC. Its translation: CASSLVGRETQYF. V is TRBV7-6 and J is TRBJ2-5; possibly TRBD2 for D (5 bases). Germline loops: CDR1 SGHVS, CDR2 FNYEAQ. Trimming removed 1 base at V and 4 bases at J, with 7 bases between. There are 13 residues in the CDR3.

The chain is built from TRBV5-5 and TRBJ2-5, with a possible D match to TRBD1 (6 bases). The CDR3 totals 15 residues. Per germline, CDR1 SGHKS and CDR2 YYEKEE (reference sequence). CDR3 coding DNA: TGTGCAACACAGGGTCTGGATATGTACCAAGAGACCCAGTACTTC. It codes for CATQGLDMYQETQYF.

The CDR3 nucleotides are TGTGCCACCAGTTTTCGGACAGGGATAAGGGATGAGCAGTTCTTC. Translation gives CATSFRTGIRDEQFF. The J gene is TRBJ2-1, the V gene TRBV24-1, with 8 bases fitting TRBD1. The J segment lost 8 bases and the V segment lost 6 bases, leaving 11 bases of the junction unmatched. Germline lookup yields CDR1 KGHDR and CDR2 SFDVKD. This CDR3 contains 15 residues.